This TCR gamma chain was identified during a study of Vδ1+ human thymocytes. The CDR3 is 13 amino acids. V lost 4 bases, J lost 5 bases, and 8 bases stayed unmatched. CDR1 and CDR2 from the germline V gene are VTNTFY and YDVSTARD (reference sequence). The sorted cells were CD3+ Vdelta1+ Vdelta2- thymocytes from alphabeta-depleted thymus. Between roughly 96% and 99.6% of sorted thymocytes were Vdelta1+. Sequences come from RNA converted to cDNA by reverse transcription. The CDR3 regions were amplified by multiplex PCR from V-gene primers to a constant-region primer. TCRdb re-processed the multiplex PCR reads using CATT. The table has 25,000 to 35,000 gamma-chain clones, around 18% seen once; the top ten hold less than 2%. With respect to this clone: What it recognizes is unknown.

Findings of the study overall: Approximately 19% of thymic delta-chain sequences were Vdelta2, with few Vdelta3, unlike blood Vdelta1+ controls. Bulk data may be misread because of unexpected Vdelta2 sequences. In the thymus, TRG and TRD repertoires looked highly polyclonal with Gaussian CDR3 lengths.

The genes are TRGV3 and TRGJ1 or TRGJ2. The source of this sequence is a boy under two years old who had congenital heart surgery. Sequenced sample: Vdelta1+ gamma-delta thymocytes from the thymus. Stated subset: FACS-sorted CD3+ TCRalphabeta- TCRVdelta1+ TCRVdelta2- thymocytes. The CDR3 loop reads CATWDPTDYKKLF. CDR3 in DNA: TGTGCCACCTGGGATCCGACGGATTATAAGAAACTCTTT.